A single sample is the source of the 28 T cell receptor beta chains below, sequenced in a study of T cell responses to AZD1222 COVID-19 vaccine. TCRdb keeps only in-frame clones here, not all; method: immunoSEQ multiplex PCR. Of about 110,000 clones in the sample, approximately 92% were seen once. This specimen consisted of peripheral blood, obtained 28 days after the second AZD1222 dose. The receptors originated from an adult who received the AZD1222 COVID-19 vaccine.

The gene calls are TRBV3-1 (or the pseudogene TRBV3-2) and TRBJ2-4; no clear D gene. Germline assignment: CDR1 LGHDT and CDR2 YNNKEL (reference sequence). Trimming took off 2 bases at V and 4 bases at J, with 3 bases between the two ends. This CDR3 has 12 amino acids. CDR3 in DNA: TGTGCCAGCAGCCAACGAAAAAACATTCAGTACTTC. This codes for CASSQRKNIQYF.

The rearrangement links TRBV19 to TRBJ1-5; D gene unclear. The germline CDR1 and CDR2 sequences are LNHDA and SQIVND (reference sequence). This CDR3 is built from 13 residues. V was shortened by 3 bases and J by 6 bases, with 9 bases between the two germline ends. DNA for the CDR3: TGTGCCAGTAGTATGGGGTTAAGTCAGCCCCAGCATTTT. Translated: CASSMGLSQPQHF.

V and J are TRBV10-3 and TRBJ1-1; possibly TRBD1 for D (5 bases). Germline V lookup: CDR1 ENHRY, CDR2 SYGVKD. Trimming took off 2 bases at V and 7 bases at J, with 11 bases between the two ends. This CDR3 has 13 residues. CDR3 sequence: CAISEERGREAFF. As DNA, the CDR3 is TGTGCCATCAGTGAGGAGAGGGGACGTGAAGCTTTCTTT.

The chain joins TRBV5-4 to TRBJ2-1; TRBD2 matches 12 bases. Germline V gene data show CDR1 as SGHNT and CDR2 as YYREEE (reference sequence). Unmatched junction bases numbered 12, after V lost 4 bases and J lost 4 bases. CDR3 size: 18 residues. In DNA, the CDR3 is TGTGCCAGCAGCCAGGAGGCTAGCGGGGGGGCGTTATACAATGAGCAGTTCTTC. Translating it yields CASSQEASGGALYNEQFF.

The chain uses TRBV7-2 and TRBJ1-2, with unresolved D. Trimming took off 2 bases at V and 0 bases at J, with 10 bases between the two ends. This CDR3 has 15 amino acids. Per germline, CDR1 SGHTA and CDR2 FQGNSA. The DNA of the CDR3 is TGTGCCAGCAGCTTAACGGGAGGAACTAACTATGGCTACACCTTC. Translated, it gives CASSLTGGTNYGYTF.

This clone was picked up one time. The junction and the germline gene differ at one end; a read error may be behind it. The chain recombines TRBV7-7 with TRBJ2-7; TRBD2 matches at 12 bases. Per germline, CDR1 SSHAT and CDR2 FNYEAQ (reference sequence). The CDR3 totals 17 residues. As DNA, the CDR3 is TGTGCTAGCAGCTTATTCGCCCTAGCGGGGGGGCCCTACGAGCAGTACTTC. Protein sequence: CASSLFALAGGPYEQYF.

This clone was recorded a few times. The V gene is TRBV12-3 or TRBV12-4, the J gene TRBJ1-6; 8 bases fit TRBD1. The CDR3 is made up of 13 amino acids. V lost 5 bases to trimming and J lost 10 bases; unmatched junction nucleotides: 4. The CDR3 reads CASSTGGGSPLHF. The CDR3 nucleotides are TGTGCCAGCAGTACAGGGGGAGGATCACCCCTCCACTTT.

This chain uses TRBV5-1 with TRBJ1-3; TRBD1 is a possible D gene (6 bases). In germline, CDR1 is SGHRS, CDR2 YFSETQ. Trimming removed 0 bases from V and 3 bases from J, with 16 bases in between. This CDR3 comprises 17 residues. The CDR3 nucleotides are TGCGCCAGCAGCTTGGATATAACAGGGAAGAGTGGAAACACCATATATTTT. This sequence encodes CASSLDITGKSGNTIYF. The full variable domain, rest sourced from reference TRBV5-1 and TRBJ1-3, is KAGVTQTPRYLIKTRGQQVTLSCSPISGHRSVSWYQQTPGQGLQFLFEYFSETQRNKGNFPGRFSGRQFSNSRSEMNVSTLELGDSALYLCASSLDITGKSGNTIYFGEGSWLTVV.

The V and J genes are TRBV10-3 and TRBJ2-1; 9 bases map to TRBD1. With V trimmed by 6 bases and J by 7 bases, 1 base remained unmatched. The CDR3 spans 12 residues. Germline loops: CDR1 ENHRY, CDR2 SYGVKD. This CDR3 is CAIRGQGNEQFF. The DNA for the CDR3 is TGTGCCATCAGGGGACAGGGAAATGAGCAGTTCTTC.

Written as DNA, the CDR3 is TGTGCCAGCAGCCAAGTGCCGGGACTAGCGGGGGGAACAGATACGCAGTATTTT. Translation gives CASSQVPGLAGGTDTQYF. This chain connects TRBV4-2 to TRBJ2-3; 15 nucleotides line up with TRBD2. This CDR3 is built from 18 residues. V shed 1 base and J 3 bases; nucleotides not matched to a gene: 5. Germline V gene sequence: CDR1 LGHNA, CDR2 YNFKEQ.

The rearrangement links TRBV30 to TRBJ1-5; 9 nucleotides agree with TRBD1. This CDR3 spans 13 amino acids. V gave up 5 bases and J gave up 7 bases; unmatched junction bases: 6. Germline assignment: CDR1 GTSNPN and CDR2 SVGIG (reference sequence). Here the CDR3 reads CAWEQGANQPQHF. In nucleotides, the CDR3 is TGTGCCTGGGAACAGGGGGCTAACCAGCCCCAGCATTTT. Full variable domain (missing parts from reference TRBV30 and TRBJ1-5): SQTIHQWPATLVQPVGSPLSLECTVEGTSNPNLYWYRQAAGRGLQLLFYSVGIGQISSEVPQNLSASRPQDRQFILSSKKLLLSDSGFYLCAWEQGANQPQHFGDGTRLSIL.

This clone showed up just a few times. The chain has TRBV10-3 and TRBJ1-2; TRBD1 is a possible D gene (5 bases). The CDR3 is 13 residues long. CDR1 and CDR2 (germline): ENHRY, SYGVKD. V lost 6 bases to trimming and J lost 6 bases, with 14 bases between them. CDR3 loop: CAISGAGADGYTF. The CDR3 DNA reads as TGTGCCATCAGCGGGGCCGGTGCGGATGGCTACACCTTC.

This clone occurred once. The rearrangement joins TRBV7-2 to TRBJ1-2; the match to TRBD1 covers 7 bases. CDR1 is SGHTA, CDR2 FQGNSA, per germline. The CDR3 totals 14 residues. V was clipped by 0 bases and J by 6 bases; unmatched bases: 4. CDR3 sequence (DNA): TGTGCCAGCAGCTTAGCGACAGGGTCGGATGGCTACACCTTC. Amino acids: CASSLATGSDGYTF.

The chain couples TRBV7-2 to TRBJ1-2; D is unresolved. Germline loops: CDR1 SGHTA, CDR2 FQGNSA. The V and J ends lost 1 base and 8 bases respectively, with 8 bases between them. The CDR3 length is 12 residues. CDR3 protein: CASSLVDRGYTF. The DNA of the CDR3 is TGTGCCAGCAGCTTAGTAGACCGAGGCTACACCTTC.

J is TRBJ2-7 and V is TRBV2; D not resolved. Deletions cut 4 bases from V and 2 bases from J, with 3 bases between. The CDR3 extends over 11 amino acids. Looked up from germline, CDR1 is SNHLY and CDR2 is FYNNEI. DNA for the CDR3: TGTGCCAGCAGTGGGGCCTACGAGCAGTACTTC. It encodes CASSGAYEQYF.

DNA of the CDR3: TGTGCCAGCAGCCCCCGGACTACCACCGGGGAGCTGTTTTTT. Residues: CASSPRTTTGELFF. The chain has TRBV7-3 and TRBJ2-2, with D perhaps TRBD2 (6 bases). The CDR3 spans 14 residues. Trimming stripped 5 bases from V and 4 bases from J, with 11 bases between. Germline values: CDR1 SGHTA, CDR2 FQGTGA.

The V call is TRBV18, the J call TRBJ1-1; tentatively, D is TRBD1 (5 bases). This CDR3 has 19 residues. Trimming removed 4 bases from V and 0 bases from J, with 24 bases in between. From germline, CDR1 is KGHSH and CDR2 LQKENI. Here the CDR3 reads CASSRRQGRGYTMNTEAFF. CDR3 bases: TGTGCCAGCTCACGGCGGCAGGGAAGAGGGTATACCATGAACACTGAAGCTTTCTTT.

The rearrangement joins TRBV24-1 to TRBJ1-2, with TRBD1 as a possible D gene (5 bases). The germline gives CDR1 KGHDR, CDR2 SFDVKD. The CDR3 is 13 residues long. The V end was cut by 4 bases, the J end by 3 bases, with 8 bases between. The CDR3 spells CATSESGYYGYTF. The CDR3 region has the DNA TGTGCCACCAGTGAATCAGGGTACTATGGCTACACCTTC.

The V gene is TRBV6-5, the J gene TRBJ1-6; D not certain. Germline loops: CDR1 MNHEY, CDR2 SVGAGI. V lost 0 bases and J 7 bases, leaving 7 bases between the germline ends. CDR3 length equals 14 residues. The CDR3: CASSYSEGNSPLHF. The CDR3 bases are TGTGCCAGCAGTTACTCAGAGGGCAATTCACCCCTCCACTTT.

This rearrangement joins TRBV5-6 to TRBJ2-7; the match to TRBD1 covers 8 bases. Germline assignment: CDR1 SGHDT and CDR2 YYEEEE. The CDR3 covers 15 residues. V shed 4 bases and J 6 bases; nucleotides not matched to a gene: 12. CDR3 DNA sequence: TGTGCCAGCAGCGGAATGACAGGGGATCGGGGCGAGCAGTACTTC. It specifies CASSGMTGDRGEQYF.

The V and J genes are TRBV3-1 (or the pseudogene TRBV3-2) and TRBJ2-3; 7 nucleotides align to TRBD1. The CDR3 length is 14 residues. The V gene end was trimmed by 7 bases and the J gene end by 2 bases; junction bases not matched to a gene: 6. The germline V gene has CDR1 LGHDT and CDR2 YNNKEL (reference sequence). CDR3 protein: CASNRDRNTDTQYF. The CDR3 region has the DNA TGTGCCAGCAACCGGGACAGAAACACAGATACGCAGTATTTT.

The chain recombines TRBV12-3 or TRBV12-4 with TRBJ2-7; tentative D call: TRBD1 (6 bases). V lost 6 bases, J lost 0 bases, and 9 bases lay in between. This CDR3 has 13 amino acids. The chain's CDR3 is CASSRGPSYEQYF. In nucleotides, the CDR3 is TGTGCCAGCAGCAGGGGTCCCTCCTACGAGCAGTACTTC.

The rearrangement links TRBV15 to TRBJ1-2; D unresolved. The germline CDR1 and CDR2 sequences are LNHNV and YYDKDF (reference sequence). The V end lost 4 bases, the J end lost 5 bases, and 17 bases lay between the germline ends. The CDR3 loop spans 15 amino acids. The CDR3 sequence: CATSTAPATKYGYTF. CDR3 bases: TGTGCCACCAGCACCGCCCCGGCCACCAAATATGGCTACACCTTC.

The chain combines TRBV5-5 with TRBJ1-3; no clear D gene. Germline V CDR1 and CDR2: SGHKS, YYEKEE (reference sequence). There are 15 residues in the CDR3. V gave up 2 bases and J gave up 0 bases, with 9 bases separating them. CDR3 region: CASSFDGSSGNTIYF. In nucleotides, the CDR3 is TGTGCCAGCAGCTTTGACGGTAGCTCTGGAAACACCATATATTTT.

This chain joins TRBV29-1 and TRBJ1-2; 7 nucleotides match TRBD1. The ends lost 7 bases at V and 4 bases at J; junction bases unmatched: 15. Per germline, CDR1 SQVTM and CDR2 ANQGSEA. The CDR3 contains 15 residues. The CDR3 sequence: CSALRRQGYGYGYTF. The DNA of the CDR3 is TGCAGCGCCCTTCGAAGACAGGGTTACGGCTATGGCTACACCTTC.

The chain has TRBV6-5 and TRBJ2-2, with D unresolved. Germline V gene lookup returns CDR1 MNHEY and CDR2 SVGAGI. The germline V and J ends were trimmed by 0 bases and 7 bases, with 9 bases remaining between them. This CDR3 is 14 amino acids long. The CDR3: CASSYSFGYGELFF. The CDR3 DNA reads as TGTGCCAGCAGTTACTCGTTTGGGTACGGGGAGCTGTTTTTT.

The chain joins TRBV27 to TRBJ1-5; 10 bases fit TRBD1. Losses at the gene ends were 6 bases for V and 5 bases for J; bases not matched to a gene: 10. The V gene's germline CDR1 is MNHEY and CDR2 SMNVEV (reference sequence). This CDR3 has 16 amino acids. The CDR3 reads CASSRLIGQGDQPQHF. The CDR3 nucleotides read TGTGCCAGCAGCCGACTTATAGGACAGGGGGATCAGCCCCAGCATTTT.

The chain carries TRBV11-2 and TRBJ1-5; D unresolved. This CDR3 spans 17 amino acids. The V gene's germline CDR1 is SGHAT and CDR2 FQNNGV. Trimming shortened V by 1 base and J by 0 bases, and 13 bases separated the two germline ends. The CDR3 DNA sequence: TGTGCCAGCAGCTTAGGCGGCAGATATTATAGCAATCAGCCCCAGCATTTT. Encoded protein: CASSLGGRYYSNQPQHF.